Shown below are 5 T cell receptor beta chains from a single sample sequenced in a study of Ad26.COV2.S vaccination and SARS-CoV-2 variants (dated by TCRdb to the early 2020s). The sample's treatment or condition label, in plain terms: 15 to 20 received Ad26.COV2.S at low or high dose, single or two shots; about 5 received placebo; per-sample allocation not given. For vaccine and placebo recipients, the sequenced repertoires came from samples collected on day 63 after the first injection. The receptor library was made with the immunoSEQ multiplex PCR assay. TCRdb retrieved this table from immuneACCESS and kept in-frame rearrangements only. Not all clones are present; in checked studies, unresolved V genes account for under half, and no reason is known for the remainder. This sample lists over 300,000 clones; 83% were detected once. The ten most abundant clones make up around 7.4% of the sample. Sequences were derived from peripheral blood, sampled in a trial of Ad26.COV2.S vaccine versus placebo. These receptors were taken from a person between 18 and 65 years old who received the Ad26.COV2.S COVID-19 vaccine or a placebo.

The rearrangement links TRBV5-5 to TRBJ2-5; D is perhaps TRBD2 (6 bases). Germline-derived CDR1 and CDR2 are SGHKS and YYEKEE (reference sequence). There are 14 residues in the CDR3. V was clipped by 0 bases and J by 3 bases, with 9 bases between them. Written as DNA, the CDR3 is TGTGCCAGCAGCTTGGCGGGGGTGGAAGAGACCCAGTACTTC. Translation: CASSLAGVEETQYF.

The chain has TRBV2 and TRBJ1-1; D is possibly TRBD1 (6 bases). The CDR3 spans 11 residues. CDR1 SNHLY and CDR2 FYNNEI come from the germline V gene. The germline V and J ends were trimmed by 2 bases and 11 bases, with 9 bases remaining between them. The CDR3 DNA reads as TGTGCCAGCAGTGAAACAGGGAGGGCTTTCTTT. It specifies CASSETGRAFF.

This clone was detected only a few times. This chain connects TRBV11-2 to TRBJ2-7; D gene unclear. CDR1 is SGHAT and CDR2 is FQNNGV in the germline V gene. This CDR3 region has 14 residues. V lost 5 bases and J 3 bases, leaving 14 bases between the germline ends. CDR3 coding DNA: TGTGCCAGCAGCCCTCTTTTGTACGGCTACGAGCAGTACTTC. Its translation: CASSPLLYGYEQYF. The entire variable domain, with the rest obtained from reference TRBV11-2 and TRBJ2-7, is as follows: EAGVAQSPRYKIIEKRQSVAFWCNPISGHATLYWYQQILGQGPKLLIQFQNNGVVDDSQLPKDRFSAERLKGVDSTLKIQPAKLEDSAVYLCASSPLLYGYEQYFGPGTRLTVT.

This sequence joins TRBV28 and TRBJ1-3, with D unresolved. Germline V gives CDR1 MDHEN, CDR2 SYDVKM. The CDR3 is made up of 15 amino acids. V lost 6 bases, J lost 0 bases, and 12 bases lay in between. CDR3 sequence (DNA): TGTGCCAGCAGGGCCCGGCCGGGCTCTGGAAACACCATATATTTT. Translated: CASRARPGSGNTIYF.

This chain joins TRBV5-4 and TRBJ1-5; D remains ambiguous. This CDR3 region has 16 residues. Trimming removed 0 bases from V and 0 bases from J, with 10 bases in between. Germline V lookup: CDR1 SGHNT, CDR2 YYREEE (reference sequence). The CDR3 region is CASSLDGAHSNQPQHF. The DNA for the CDR3 is TGTGCCAGCAGCTTGGACGGAGCACATAGCAATCAGCCCCAGCATTTT.